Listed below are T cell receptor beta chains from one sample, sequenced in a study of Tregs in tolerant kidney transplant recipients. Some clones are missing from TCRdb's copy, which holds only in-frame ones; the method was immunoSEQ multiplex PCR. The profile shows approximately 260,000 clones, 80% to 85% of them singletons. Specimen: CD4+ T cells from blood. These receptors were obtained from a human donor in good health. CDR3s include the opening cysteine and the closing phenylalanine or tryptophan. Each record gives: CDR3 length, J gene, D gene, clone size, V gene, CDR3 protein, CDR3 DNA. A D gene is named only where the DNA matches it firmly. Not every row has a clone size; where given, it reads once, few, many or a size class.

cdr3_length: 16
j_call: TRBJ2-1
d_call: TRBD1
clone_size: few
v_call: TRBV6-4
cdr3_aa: CASSRQGGVGNDEQFF
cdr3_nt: TGTGCCAGCAGCAGACAGGGTGGGGTAGGGAACGATGAGCAGTTCTTC

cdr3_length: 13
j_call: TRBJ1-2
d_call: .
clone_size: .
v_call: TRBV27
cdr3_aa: CASSFRRDGGYTF
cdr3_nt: TGTGCCAGCAGTTTTCGACGGGACGGTGGCTACACCTTC

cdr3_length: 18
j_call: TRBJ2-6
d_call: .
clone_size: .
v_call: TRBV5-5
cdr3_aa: CASSLGGGAGSGANVLTF
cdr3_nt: TGTGCCAGCAGCTTGGGAGGCGGTGCGGGCTCTGGGGCCAACGTCCTGACTTTC

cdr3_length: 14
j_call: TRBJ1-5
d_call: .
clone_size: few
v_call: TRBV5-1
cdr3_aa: CASSPEGGLQPQHF
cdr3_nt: TGCGCCAGCAGCCCCGAGGGGGGGCTTCAGCCCCAGCATTTT

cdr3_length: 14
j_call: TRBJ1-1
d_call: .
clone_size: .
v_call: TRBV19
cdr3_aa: CASSIYGLNTEAFF
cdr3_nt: TGTGCCAGTAGTATTTACGGATTGAACACTGAAGCTTTCTTT

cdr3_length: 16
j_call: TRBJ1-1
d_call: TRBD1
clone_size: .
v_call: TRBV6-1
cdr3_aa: CASSEALGGVNTEAFF
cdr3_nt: TGTGCCAGCAGTGAAGCTCTAGGGGGCGTTAACACTGAAGCTTTCTTT

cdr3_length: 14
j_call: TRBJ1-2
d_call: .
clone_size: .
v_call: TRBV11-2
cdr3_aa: CASSFSVGYYGYTF
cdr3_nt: TGTGCCAGCAGCTTCTCTGTCGGCTACTATGGCTACACCTTC

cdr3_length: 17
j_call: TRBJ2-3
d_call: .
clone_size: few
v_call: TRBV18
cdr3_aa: CASSPIGSTKGTDTQYF
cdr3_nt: TGTGCCAGCTCACCAATTGGAAGTACAAAGGGCACAGATACGCAGTATTTT

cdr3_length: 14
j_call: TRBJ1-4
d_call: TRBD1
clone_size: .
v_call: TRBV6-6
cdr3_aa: CASSWDRTNERLFF
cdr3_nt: TGTGCCAGCAGTTGGGACAGGACTAATGAAAGACTGTTTTTT

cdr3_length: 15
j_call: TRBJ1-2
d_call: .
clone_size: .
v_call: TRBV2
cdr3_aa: CASSERGAGGYGYTF
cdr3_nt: TGTGCCAGCAGTGAAAGGGGGGCCGGGGGCTATGGCTACACCTTC

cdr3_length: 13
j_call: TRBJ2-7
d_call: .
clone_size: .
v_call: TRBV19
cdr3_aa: CASSQGTIYEQYF
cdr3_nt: TGTGCCAGTAGCCAGGGGACAATCTACGAGCAGTACTTC

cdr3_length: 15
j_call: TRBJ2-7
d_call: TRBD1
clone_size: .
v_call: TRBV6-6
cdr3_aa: CASSDPTGAVYEQYF
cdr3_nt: TGTGCCAGCAGTGATCCGACAGGGGCGGTCTACGAGCAGTACTTC

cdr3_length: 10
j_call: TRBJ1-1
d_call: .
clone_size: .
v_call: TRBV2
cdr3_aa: CALGKTEAFF
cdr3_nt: TGTGCCTTGGGTAAAACTGAAGCTTTCTTT

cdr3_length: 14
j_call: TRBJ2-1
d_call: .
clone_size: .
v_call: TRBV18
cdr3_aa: CASSSMRGPNEQFF
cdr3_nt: TGTGCCAGCTCCTCGATGCGGGGTCCCAATGAGCAGTTCTTC

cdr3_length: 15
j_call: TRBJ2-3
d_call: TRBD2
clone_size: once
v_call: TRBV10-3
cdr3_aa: CAISEGAGGPDTQYF
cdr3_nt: TGTGCCATCAGTGAGGGAGCGGGAGGGCCCGATACGCAGTATTTT

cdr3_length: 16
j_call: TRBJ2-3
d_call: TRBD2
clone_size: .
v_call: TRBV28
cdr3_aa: CASSVGGAGRGDTQYF
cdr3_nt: TGTGCCAGCAGTGTGGGGGGAGCGGGAAGAGGAGATACGCAGTATTTT

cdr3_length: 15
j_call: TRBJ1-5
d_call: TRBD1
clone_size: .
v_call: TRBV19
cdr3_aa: CASSIPQGVRQPQHF
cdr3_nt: TGTGCCAGTAGTATTCCACAGGGGGTCCGTCAGCCCCAGCATTTT

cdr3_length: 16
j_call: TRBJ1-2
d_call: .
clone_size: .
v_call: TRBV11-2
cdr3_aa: CASSLAVGIRSVGYTF
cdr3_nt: TGTGCCAGCAGCTTAGCTGTGGGTATACGGTCGGTTGGCTACACCTTC

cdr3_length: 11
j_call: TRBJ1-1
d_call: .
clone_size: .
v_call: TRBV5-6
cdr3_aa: CASSSNTEAFF
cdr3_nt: TGTGCCAGCAGCTCCAACACTGAAGCTTTCTTT

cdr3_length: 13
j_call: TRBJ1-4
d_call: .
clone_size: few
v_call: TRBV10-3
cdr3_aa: CAISARDREKLFF
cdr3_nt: TGTGCCATCAGTGCAAGGGATAGGGAAAAACTGTTTTTT

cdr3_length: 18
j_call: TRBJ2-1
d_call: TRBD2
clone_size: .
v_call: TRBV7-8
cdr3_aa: CASSLGTAGLAGLNEQFF
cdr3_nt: TGTGCCAGCAGCTTAGGTACCGCGGGACTAGCGGGTCTCAATGAGCAGTTCTTC

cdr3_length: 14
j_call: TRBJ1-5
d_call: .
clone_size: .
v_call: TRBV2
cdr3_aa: CASGRTGNNQPQHF
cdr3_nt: TGTGCCAGCGGCCGAACAGGGAACAATCAGCCCCAGCATTTT

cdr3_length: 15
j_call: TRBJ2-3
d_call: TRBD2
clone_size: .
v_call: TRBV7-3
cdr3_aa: CASSLRGDRTDTQYF
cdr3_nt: TGTGCCAGCAGCTTGCGGGGGGACCGCACAGATACGCAGTATTTT

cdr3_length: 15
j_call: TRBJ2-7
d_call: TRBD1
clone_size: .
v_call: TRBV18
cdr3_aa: CASSPWTGGSYEQYF
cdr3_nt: TGTGCCAGCTCACCGTGGACAGGGGGCTCCTACGAGCAGTACTTC

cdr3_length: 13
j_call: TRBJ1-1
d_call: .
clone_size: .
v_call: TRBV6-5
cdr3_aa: CASSYVWGTEAFF
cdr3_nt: TGTGCCAGCAGTTACGTGTGGGGCACTGAAGCTTTCTTT

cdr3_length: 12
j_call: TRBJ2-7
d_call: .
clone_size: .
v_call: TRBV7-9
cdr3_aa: CASSLRGYEQYF
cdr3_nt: TGTGCCAGCAGCCTCAGGGGTTACGAGCAGTACTTC

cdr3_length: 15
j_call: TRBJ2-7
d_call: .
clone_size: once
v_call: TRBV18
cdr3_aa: CASSPGNGRGLEQYF
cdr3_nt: TGTGCCAGCTCACCAGGGAACGGGAGGGGGCTCGAGCAGTACTTC

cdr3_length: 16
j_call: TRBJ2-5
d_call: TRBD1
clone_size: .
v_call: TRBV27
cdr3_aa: CASSRSGQGAGKTQYF
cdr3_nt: TGTGCCAGCAGCCGATCGGGACAGGGGGCGGGTAAGACCCAGTACTTC

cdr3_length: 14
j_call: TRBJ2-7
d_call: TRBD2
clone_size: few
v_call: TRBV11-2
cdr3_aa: CASSFGTSGNEQYF
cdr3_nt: TGTGCCAGCAGCTTCGGGACTAGCGGGAACGAGCAGTACTTC

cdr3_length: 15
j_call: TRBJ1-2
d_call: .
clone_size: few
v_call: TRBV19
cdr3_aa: CASSEKGTANYGYTF
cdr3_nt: TGTGCCAGTAGTGAAAAGGGTACAGCTAACTATGGCTACACCTTC

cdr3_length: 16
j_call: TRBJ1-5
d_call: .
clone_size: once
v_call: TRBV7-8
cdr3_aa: CASSLGRGSGPQPQHF
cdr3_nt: TGTGCCAGCAGCTTAGGGCGCGGTTCAGGGCCACAGCCCCAGCATTTT

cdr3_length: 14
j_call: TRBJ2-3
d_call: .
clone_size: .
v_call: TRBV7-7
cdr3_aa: CASSLTPWVDTQYF
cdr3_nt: TGTGCCAGCAGCTTAACCCCGTGGGTCGATACGCAGTATTTT

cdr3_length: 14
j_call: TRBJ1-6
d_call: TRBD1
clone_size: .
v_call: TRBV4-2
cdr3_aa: CASSRDRGNSPLHF
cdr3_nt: TGTGCCAGCAGCCGGGACAGAGGGAATTCACCCCTCCACTTT

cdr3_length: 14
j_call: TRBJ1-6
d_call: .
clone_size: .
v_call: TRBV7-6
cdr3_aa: CASSRSSYNSPLHF
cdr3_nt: TGTGCCAGCAGCCGGAGCTCCTATAATTCACCCCTCCACTTT

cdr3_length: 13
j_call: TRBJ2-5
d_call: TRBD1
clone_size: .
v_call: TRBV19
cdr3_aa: CASKTGGQETQYF
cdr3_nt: TGTGCCAGTAAAACAGGGGGCCAAGAGACCCAGTACTTC

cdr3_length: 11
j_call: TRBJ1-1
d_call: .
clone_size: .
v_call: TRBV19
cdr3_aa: CASSSGREAFF
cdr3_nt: TGTGCCAGTAGTTCCGGACGGGAAGCTTTCTTT

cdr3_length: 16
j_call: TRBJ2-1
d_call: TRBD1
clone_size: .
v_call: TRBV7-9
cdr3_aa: CASSQSGTGEWYEQFF
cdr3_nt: TGTGCCAGCAGCCAATCCGGGACAGGGGAGTGGTATGAGCAGTTCTTC

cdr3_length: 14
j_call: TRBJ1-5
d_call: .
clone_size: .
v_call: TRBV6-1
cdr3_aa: CASSDSGFNQPQHF
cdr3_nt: TGTGCCAGCAGTGATTCAGGGTTCAATCAGCCCCAGCATTTT

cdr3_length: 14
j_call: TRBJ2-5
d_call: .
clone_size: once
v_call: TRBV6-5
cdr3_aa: CASSYQNLQETQYF
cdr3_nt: TGTGCCAGCAGTTATCAAAATCTTCAAGAGACCCAGTACTTC